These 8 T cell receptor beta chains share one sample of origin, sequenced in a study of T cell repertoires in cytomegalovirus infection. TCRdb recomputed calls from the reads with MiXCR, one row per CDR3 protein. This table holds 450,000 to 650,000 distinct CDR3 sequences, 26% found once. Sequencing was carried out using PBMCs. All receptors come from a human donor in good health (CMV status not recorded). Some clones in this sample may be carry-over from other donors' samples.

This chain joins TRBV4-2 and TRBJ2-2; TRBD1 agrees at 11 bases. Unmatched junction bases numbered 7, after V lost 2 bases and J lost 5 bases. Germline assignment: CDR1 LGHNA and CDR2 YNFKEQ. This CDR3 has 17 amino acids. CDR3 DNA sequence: TGTGCCAGCAGCCAACCGGGACAGGGGGGTAGGACCGGGGAGCTGTTTTTT. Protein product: CASSQPGQGGRTGELFF.

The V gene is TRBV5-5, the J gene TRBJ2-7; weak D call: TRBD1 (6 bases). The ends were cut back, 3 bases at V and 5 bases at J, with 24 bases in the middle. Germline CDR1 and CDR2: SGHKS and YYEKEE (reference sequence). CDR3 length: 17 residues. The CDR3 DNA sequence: TGTGCCAGCAGCTGGGGATGGACAGAGGGGCCTACTAACGAGCAGTACGTC. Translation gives CASSWGWTEGPTNEQYV.

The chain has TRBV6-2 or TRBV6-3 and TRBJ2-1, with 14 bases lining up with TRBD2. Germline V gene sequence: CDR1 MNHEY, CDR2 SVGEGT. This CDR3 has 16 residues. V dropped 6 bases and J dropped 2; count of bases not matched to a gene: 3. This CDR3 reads CASRWGLAGAYNEQFF. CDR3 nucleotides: TGTGCCAGCAGATGGGGACTAGCGGGAGCCTACAATGAGCAGTTCTTC.

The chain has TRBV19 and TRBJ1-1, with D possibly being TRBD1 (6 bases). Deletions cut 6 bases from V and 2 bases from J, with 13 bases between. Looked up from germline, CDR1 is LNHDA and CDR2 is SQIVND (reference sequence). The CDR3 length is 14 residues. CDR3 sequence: CASRAQGENTEAFF. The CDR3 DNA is TGTGCCAGTAGAGCACAGGGAGAAAACACTGAAGCTTTCTTT.

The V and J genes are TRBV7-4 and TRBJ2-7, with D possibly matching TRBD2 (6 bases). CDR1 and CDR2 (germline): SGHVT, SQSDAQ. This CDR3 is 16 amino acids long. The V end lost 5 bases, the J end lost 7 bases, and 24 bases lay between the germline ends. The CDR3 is CASSPAVGGPMIEQYF. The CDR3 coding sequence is TGTGCCAGCAGCCCCGCTGTCGGGGGTCCCATGATTGAGCAGTACTTC.

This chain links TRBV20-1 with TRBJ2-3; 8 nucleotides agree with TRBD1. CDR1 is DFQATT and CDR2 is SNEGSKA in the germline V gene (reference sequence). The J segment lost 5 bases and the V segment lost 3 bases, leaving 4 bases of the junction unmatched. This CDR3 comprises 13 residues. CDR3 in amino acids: CSARWTGRDTQYF. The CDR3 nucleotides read TGCAGTGCTAGGTGGACAGGGAGAGATACGCAGTATTTT.

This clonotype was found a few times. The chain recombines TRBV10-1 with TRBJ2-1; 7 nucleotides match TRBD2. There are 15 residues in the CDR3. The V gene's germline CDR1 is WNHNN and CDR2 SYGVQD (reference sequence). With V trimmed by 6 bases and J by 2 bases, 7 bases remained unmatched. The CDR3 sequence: CASRSGTTPYNEQFF. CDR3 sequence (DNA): TGCGCCAGCAGGTCCGGGACTACCCCCTACAATGAGCAGTTCTTC.

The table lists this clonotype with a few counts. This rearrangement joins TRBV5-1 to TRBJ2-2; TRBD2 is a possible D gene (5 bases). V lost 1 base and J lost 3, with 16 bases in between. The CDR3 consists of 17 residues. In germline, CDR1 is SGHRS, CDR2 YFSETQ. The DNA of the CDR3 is TGCGCCAGCAGCTTGAGTTTTGTGGGAGAAGACACCGGGGAGCTGTTTTTT. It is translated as CASSLSFVGEDTGELFF.